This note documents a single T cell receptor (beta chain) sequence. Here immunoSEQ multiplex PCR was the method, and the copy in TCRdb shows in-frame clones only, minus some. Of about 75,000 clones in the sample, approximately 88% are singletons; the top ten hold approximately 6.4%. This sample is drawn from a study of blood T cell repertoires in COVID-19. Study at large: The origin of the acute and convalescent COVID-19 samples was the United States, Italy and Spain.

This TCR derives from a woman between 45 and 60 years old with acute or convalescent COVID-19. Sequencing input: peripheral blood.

The CDR3 bases are TGCGCCAGCAGCTACACGACAGGTGCCGGGGCCAACGTCCTGACTTTC. Translated: CASSYTTGAGANVLTF. V and J are TRBV5-1 and TRBJ2-6, with D possibly TRBD1 on 6 matching bases. The CDR3 contains 16 residues. Trimming removed 3 bases from V and 4 bases from J, with 14 bases in between. The germline gives CDR1 SGHRS, CDR2 YFSETQ.